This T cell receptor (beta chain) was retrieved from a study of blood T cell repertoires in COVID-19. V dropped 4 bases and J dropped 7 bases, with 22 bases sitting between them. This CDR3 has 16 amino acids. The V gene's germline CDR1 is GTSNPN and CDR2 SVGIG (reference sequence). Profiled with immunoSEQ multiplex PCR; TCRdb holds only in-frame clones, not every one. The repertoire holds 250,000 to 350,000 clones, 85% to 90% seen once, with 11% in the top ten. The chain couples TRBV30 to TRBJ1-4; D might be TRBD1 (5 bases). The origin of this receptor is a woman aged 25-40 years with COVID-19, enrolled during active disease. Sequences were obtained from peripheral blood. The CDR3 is CAWTQGERLVGEKLFF. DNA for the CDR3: TGTGCCTGGACGCAAGGGGAAAGGTTGGTTGGTGAAAAACTGTTTTTT.